Listed below are T cell receptor beta chains from one sample, sequenced in a study of T cell changes during pregnancy in multiple sclerosis. Sequenced by immunoSEQ multiplex PCR; TCRdb stores in-frame clones only, minus some. The sample records some 40,000 clones, about 94% being singletons. The sequencing here drew on CD4+ T cells from peripheral blood mononuclear cells, taken in the second trimester of pregnancy. The receptors were sampled from a female donor with multiple sclerosis, enrolled in a pregnancy study. Both conserved end residues are part of each CDR3. Fields, in order: J gene, V gene, clone size, D gene, CDR3 protein, CDR3 DNA. The D gene is left open where the match is weak. Size is stated for part of the rows, as once, few or many counts, or as a class when the clone is expanded.

TRBJ2-7,TRBV7-9,.,.,CASSGLAGPSYEQYF,TGTGCCAGCAGCGGTTTGGCGGGGCCCTCCTACGAGCAGTACTTC
TRBJ1-5,TRBV6-6,once,TRBD1,CASSLRGRGNQPQHF,TGTGCCAGCAGTCTGAGGGGGCGAGGCAATCAGCCCCAGCATTTT
TRBJ1-4,TRBV2,.,.,CASRKQGEKLFF,TGTGCCAGTCGAAAACAGGGTGAAAAACTGTTTTTT
TRBJ1-6,TRBV10-3,.,TRBD1,CAISASGTGRVDSPLHF,TGTGCCATCAGTGCCTCCGGGACAGGGCGAGTAGATTCACCCCTCCACTTT
TRBJ1-2,TRBV10-3,.,.,CAISEGGQIGGYTF,TGTGCCATCAGTGAGGGTGGACAAATAGGGGGCTACACCTTC
TRBJ2-7,TRBV7-6,.,TRBD1,CASSSGQGNYEQYF,TGTGCCAGCAGCTCGGGACAGGGGAACTACGAGCAGTACTTC
TRBJ1-1,TRBV11-3,.,TRBD1,CASSGQDRTPNTEAFF,TGTGCCAGCAGCGGGCAGGACAGGACACCTAACACTGAAGCTTTCTTT
TRBJ2-6,TRBV30,.,TRBD2,CAWSVGGKAGANVLTF,TGTGCCTGGAGTGTCGGGGGGAAGGCTGGGGCCAACGTCCTGACTTTC
TRBJ1-1,TRBV5-1,.,.,CASSLGKSSRDTEAFF,TGCGCCAGCAGCTTGGGCAAATCTTCCAGGGACACTGAAGCTTTCTTT
TRBJ1-1,TRBV6-1,.,TRBD1,CASYDRARTNTEAFF,TGTGCCAGCTATGACAGGGCGCGGACGAACACTGAAGCTTTCTTT
TRBJ1-4,TRBV2,.,TRBD1,CASRQDYRGRGNEKLFF,TGTGCCAGCAGACAAGACTACAGGGGGCGAGGTAATGAAAAACTGTTTTTT
TRBJ2-2,TRBV5-4,.,.,CASSLTGPGELFF,TGTGCCAGCAGCCTTACAGGGCCCGGGGAGCTGTTTTTT
TRBJ2-2,TRBV6-6,few,.,CASSSAGKVAGELFF,TGTGCCAGCAGTTCCGCCGGGAAGGTCGCCGGGGAGCTGTTTTTT
TRBJ2-2,TRBV6-1,.,.,CASSDGQPGGELFF,TGTGCCAGCAGTGACGGGCAGCCGGGGGGGGAGCTGTTTTTT
TRBJ2-1,TRBV9,.,TRBD1,CASSVGGAGTGLYNEQFF,TGTGCCAGCAGCGTAGGGGGGGCGGGGACAGGGTTATACAATGAGCAGTTCTTC
TRBJ1-4,TRBV18,.,.,CASSSLTGGFSPNEKLFF,TGTGCCAGCTCAAGTCTAACGGGAGGGTTTTCGCCTAATGAAAAACTGTTTTTT
TRBJ1-5,TRBV18,.,.,CASSHSGSGNQPQHF,TGTGCCAGCTCACACTCAGGGTCCGGCAATCAGCCCCAGCATTTT
TRBJ2-6,TRBV28,.,TRBD2,CASSSPIVAGENSGANVLTF,TGTGCCAGCAGCTCCCCGATAGTAGCGGGAGAGAACTCTGGGGCCAACGTCCTGACTTTC
TRBJ2-2,TRBV10-1,.,TRBD1,CASSGTRGSGELFF,TGCGCCAGCAGTGGTACCAGGGGGTCCGGGGAGCTGTTTTTT
TRBJ2-2,TRBV5-1,once,TRBD2,CASSSGLASNTGELFF,TGCGCCAGCAGCTCCGGACTAGCAAGTAACACCGGGGAGCTGTTTTTT
TRBJ2-3,TRBV29-1,.,TRBD2,CSVEIVSSGFFTDTQYF,TGCAGCGTTGAAATTGTGTCTAGCGGGTTTTTTACAGATACGCAGTATTTT
TRBJ1-1,TRBV4-2,.,TRBD1,CASSQVNRGMNTEAFF,TGTGCCAGCAGCCAAGTAAACAGGGGGATGAACACTGAAGCTTTCTTT
TRBJ2-3,TRBV9,.,TRBD1,CASSVESGGRTDTQYF,TGTGCCAGCAGCGTAGAGTCAGGGGGACGCACAGATACGCAGTATTTT
TRBJ2-1,TRBV21-1,.,.,CASSKGGHDRGCRYEQFF,TGTGCCAGCAGCAAAGGGGGCCACGACAGGGGCTGCCGGTATGAGCAGTTCTTC
TRBJ2-7,TRBV7-3,.,TRBD1,CASSSGQGSREQYF,TGTGCCAGCAGCTCCGGACAGGGATCTCGGGAGCAGTACTTC
TRBJ2-5,TRBV18,.,.,CASSAGLSGETQYF,TGTGCCAGCTCGGCGGGACTGTCTGGGGAGACCCAGTACTTC
TRBJ1-4,TRBV2,once,TRBD1,CASSEGDREGEKLFF,TGTGCCAGCAGTGAAGGGGACAGGGAGGGTGAAAAACTGTTTTTT
TRBJ1-1,TRBV5-4,once,.,CASSFPGGRVTEAFF,TGTGCCAGCAGCTTCCCGGGAGGGCGCGTCACTGAAGCTTTCTTT
TRBJ2-3,TRBV19,once,TRBD1,CASTRQGARGDTQYF,TGTGCCAGTACCCGACAGGGGGCGCGAGGAGATACGCAGTATTTT
TRBJ2-1,TRBV28,once,.,CASSSRIQGNEQFF,TGTGCCAGCAGCTCCCGGATACAGGGCAATGAGCAGTTCTTC
TRBJ2-5,TRBV18,.,.,CASSPLKQGRFQETQYF,TGTGCCAGCTCACCACTTAAACAGGGCAGGTTTCAAGAGACCCAGTACTTC
TRBJ2-7,TRBV5-4,.,.,CASSLGGGTLYEQYF,TGTGCCAGCAGCTTGGGAGGAGGGACCCTCTACGAGCAGTACTTC
TRBJ1-2,TRBV5-4,.,TRBD1,CASSPPWDRGRSNGYTF,TGTGCCAGCAGCCCGCCGTGGGACAGGGGGCGCTCGAATGGCTACACCTTC
TRBJ2-3,TRBV5-5,.,.,CASSLGLGVTDTQYF,TGTGCCAGCAGCTTGGGTCTGGGAGTAACAGATACGCAGTATTTT
TRBJ2-3,TRBV14,.,.,CASSHSYGRSTDTQYF,TGTGCCAGCAGCCATTCCTATGGGAGGAGCACAGATACGCAGTATTTT
TRBJ2-1,TRBV2,.,TRBD1,CASTKQGYNEQFF,TGTGCCAGCACCAAACAGGGGTACAATGAGCAGTTCTTC
TRBJ1-2,TRBV19,.,TRBD1,CASTRTGYGYTF,TGTGCCAGTACCCGGACAGGGTATGGCTACACCTTC
TRBJ1-1,TRBV5-4,.,TRBD1,CASRVGQESEAFF,TGTGCCAGCAGGGTGGGACAGGAGAGCGAAGCTTTCTTT
TRBJ1-1,TRBV7-8,.,TRBD1,CASSSTGTMNTEAFF,TGTGCCAGCAGCTCGACAGGGACCATGAACACTGAAGCTTTCTTT
TRBJ1-5,TRBV6-1,.,TRBD1,CASSEAGGGSGNQPQHF,TGTGCCAGCAGTGAAGCAGGAGGGGGCAGTGGCAATCAGCCCCAGCATTTT
TRBJ2-7,TRBV11-3,.,.,CASSLEDSYEQYF,TGTGCCAGCAGCTTAGAGGACAGCTACGAGCAGTACTTC
TRBJ1-1,TRBV19,.,.,CASSNNRGGNTEAFF,TGTGCCAGTAGTAATAATAGGGGAGGGAACACTGAAGCTTTCTTT
TRBJ2-5,TRBV19,once,TRBD1,CASSITGQGQTQYF,TGTGCCAGTAGTATAACGGGACAGGGCCAGACCCAGTACTTC
TRBJ2-7,TRBV2,.,.,CASSLQGYEQYF,TGTGCCAGCAGTCTACAGGGCTACGAGCAGTACTTC
TRBJ2-1,TRBV4-2,.,.,CASSQAASFYNEQFF,TGTGCCAGCAGCCAAGCGGCTAGCTTCTACAATGAGCAGTTCTTC